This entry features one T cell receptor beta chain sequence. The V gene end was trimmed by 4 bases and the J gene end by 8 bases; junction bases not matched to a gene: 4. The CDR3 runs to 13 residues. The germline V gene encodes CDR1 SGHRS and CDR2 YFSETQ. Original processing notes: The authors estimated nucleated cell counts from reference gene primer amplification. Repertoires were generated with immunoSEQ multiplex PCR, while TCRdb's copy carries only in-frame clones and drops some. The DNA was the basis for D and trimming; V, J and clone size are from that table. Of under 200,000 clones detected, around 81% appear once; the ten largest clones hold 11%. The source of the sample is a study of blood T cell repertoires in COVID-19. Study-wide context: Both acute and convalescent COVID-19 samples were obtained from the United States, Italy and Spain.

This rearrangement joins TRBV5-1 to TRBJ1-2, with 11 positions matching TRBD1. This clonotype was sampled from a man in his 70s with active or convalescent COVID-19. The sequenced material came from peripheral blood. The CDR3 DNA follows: TGCGCCAGCAGCCCCGGACAGGGGGCCGGCTACACCTTC. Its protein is CASSPGQGAGYTF.